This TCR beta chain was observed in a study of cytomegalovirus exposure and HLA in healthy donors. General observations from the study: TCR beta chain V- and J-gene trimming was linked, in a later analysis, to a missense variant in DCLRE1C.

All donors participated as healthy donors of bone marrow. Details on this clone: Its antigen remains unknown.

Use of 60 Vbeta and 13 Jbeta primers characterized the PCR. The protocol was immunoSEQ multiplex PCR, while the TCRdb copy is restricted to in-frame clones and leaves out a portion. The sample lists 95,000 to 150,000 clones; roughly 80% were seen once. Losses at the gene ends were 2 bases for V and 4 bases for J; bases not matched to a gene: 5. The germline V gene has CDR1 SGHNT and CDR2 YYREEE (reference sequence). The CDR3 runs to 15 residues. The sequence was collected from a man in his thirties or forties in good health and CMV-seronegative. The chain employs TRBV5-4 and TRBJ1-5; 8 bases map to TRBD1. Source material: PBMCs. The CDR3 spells CASSFGTGLNQPQHF. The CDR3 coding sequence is TGTGCCAGCAGCTTCGGGACAGGCTTAAATCAGCCCCAGCATTTT.